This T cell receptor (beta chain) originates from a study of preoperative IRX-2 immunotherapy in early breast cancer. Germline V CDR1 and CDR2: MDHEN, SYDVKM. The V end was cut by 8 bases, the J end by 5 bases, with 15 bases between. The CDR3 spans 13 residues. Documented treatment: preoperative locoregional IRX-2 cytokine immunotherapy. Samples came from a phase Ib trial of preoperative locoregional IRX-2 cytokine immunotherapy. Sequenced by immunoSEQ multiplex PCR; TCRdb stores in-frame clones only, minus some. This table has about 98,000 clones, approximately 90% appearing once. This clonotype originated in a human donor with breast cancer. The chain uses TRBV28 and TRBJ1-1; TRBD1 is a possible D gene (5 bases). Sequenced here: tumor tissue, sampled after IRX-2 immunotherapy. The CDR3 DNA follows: TGTGCCAGCGACAGCGCGGGGGAGACTGAAGCTTTCTTT. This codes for CASDSAGETEAFF. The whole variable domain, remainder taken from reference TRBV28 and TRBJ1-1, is DVKVTQSSRYLVKRTGEKVFLECVQDMDHENMFWYRQDPGLGLRLIYFSYDVKMKEKGDIPEGYSVSREKKERFSLILESASTNQTSMYLCASDSAGETEAFFGQGTRLTVV.